This T cell receptor beta chain was documented in a study of CD8+ T cells in alopecia areata. Study at large: At a dose of 5 to 10 mg twice daily, oral tofacitinib was given to treated patients. Severity was scored as percentage of affected scalp area in treated patients.

Reverse transcription of extracted RNA yielded cDNA, which provided the sequencing template. Profiling relied on immunoSEQ multiplex PCR, and the TCRdb table lists in-frame clones only, not all of them. This table has fewer than 100,000 clones, 61% appearing once. Turning to this clone: Its target is not known.

Study results and limitations: Only a single nonresponder existed, so baseline CD8+ expansion links stay unclear. Shared TCR sequences were less clear between patients than in mice, possibly partly from HLA diversity.

Sample treatment: oral pan-JAK inhibitor, 5-10 mg twice daily. This specimen consisted of CD8+ T cells sorted from blood, obtained at week 4, from a patient treated with tofacitinib. The TCR originated in a human donor with alopecia areata.

The CDR3 loop is CASSGWDSGANVLTF. The CDR3 DNA sequence: TGTGCCAGCAGTGGATGGGACTCTGGGGCCAACGTCCTGACTTTC. The chain uses TRBV2 and TRBJ2-6; the D is unclear. This CDR3 spans 15 amino acids. CDR1 is SNHLY, CDR2 FYNNEI, per germline. The V end lost 4 bases, the J end lost 0 bases, and 7 bases lay between the germline ends.